A single sample gave rise to the 28 T cell receptor beta chains below, sequenced in a study of CD8 T cell repertoires and HIV-1 epitope variants. Sequenced by immunoSEQ multiplex PCR; TCRdb stores in-frame clones only, minus some. The sample records about 90,000 clones, over 70% being singletons. Sequenced: uncultured baseline CD8+ T cells from peripheral blood mononuclear cells (PBMCs). The receptors derive from a male donor with HIV.

The V call is TRBV7-6, the J call TRBJ1-1, with D possibly matching TRBD1 (6 bases). Germline CDR1 reads SGHVS; CDR2 reads FNYEAQ. The CDR3 has 16 residues. Trimming cost V 4 bases and J 1 base, with 16 bases left between them. CDR3 residues: CASSSPWTDGNTEAFF. Here the CDR3 DNA reads TGTGCCAGCAGCTCGCCGTGGACAGACGGGAACACTGAAGCTTTCTTT.

This clone appeared a few times. The chain is built from TRBV7-9 and TRBJ1-2; 10 bases agree with TRBD1. The ends lost 2 bases at V and 7 bases at J; junction bases unmatched: 4. This CDR3 spans 14 amino acids. Looked up from germline, CDR1 is SEHNR and CDR2 is FQNEAQ (reference sequence). CDR3 bases: TGTGCCAGCAGCTTATGGACAGGGGGATCTGGCTACACCTTC. Amino acids: CASSLWTGGSGYTF. Filled out from reference TRBV7-9 and TRBJ1-2, the complete variable domain reads DTGVSQNPRHKITKRGQNVTFRCDPISEHNRLYWYRQTLGQGPEFLTYFQNEAQLEKSRLLSDRFSAERPKGSFSTLEIQRTEQGDSAMYLCASSLWTGGSGYTFGSGTRLTVV.

The chain recombines TRBV2 with TRBJ2-2; 7 nucleotides match TRBD1. V lost 4 bases, J lost 4 bases, and 3 bases stayed unmatched. The CDR3 has 14 residues. CDR1 is SNHLY, CDR2 FYNNEI, per germline. This chain's CDR3 is CASSGNRGTGELFF. DNA for the CDR3: TGTGCCAGCAGTGGGAACAGGGGCACCGGGGAGCTGTTTTTT.

The rearrangement uses TRBV12-5 and TRBJ2-3; 10 bases fit TRBD1. The CDR3 loop spans 18 amino acids. The germline CDR1 and CDR2 sequences are LGHNT and FRNRAP. V shed 0 bases and J 2 bases; nucleotides not matched to a gene: 8. Written as DNA, the CDR3 is TGTGCTAGTGGTTTGGTACGTGACAGGGGGCTCCACACAGATACGCAGTATTTT. Its protein is CASGLVRDRGLHTDTQYF.

This sequence joins TRBV5-6 and TRBJ2-5; possibly TRBD1 or TRBD2 for D (5 bases each). The CDR3 has 14 residues. CDR1 and CDR2 from the germline V gene are SGHDT and YYEEEE. Trimming cost V 0 bases and J 6 bases, with 12 bases left between them. The CDR3 DNA is TGTGCCAGCAGCTTGGATGGGGGATGGAAGACCCAGTACTTC. Amino acids: CASSLDGGWKTQYF.

This clone was seen just once. The V gene is TRBV6-1, the J gene TRBJ2-4; TRBD2 matches at 7 bases. The CDR3 covers 18 residues. Germline V gene data show CDR1 as MNHNS and CDR2 as SASEGT. J was trimmed by 1 base and V by 0 bases; bases with no gene match: 9. This CDR3 reads CASSEAWTSEGAKNIQYF. As DNA, the CDR3 is TGTGCCAGCAGTGAAGCGTGGACTAGTGAGGGGGCCAAAAACATTCAGTACTTC.

This clone was observed once. This chain joins TRBV18 and TRBJ2-3, with D possibly called TRBD1 or TRBD2 (5 bases each). The ends were cut back, 2 bases at V and 1 base at J, with 13 bases in the middle. The V gene's germline CDR1 is KGHSH and CDR2 LQKENI. The CDR3 extends over 16 amino acids. DNA of the CDR3: TGTGCCAGCTCACCATCAAGGGACGCAGGCACAGATACGCAGTATTTT. Translating it yields CASSPSRDAGTDTQYF.

This clone was seen only once. The J gene is TRBJ2-2, the V gene TRBV29-1, with D tentatively TRBD1 or TRBD2 (5 bases each). The CDR3 contains 16 residues. The V gene's germline CDR1 is SQVTM and CDR2 ANQGSEA. V shed 1 base and J shed 0 bases, with 12 bases lying between them. In nucleotides, the CDR3 is TGCAGCGTTGAAGGACGGGGCCAAGCGAACACCGGGGAGCTGTTTTTT. Encoded protein: CSVEGRGQANTGELFF.

The chain links TRBV6-4 to TRBJ2-3; TRBD2 matches at 15 bases. Germline-derived CDR1 and CDR2 are MRHNA and SNTAGT. Germline trimming cut 6 bases from V and 6 bases from J; bases unmatched to any gene: 7. CDR3 length: 16 residues. CDR3 sequence reads: CASSTGTSGRSDTQYF. The CDR3 region has the DNA TGTGCCAGCAGCACCGGGACTAGCGGGAGGTCGGATACGCAGTATTTT.

This clone was picked up one time. The chain joins TRBV6-5 to TRBJ2-5, with D unresolved. V dropped 7 bases and J dropped 5 bases, with 17 bases sitting between them. Per germline, CDR1 MNHEY and CDR2 SVGAGI. The CDR3 sequence is 14 residues long. This CDR3 is CASTPSFDRETQYF. In nucleotides, the CDR3 is TGTGCCAGCACCCCCAGCTTCGACCGGGAGACCCAGTACTTC.

The chain joins TRBV28 to TRBJ2-7, with 12 positions matching TRBD1. The germline V gene encodes CDR1 MDHEN and CDR2 SYDVKM. The CDR3 is 14 residues long. Trimming cost V 5 bases and J 6 bases; bases outside gene matches: 5. The CDR3 bases are TGTGCCAGCAGTACAGGGACAGGGGGCTTCGAGCAGTACTTC. Its translation: CASSTGTGGFEQYF.

The chain uses TRBV14 and TRBJ2-5; 9 nucleotides align to TRBD2. The junction had 6 bases not matched to a gene; V was cut back by 1 base and J by 6 bases. CDR1 is SGHDN and CDR2 is FVKESK in the germline V gene. This CDR3 region has 15 residues. The CDR3 sequence: CASSQAGTSSQTQYF. CDR3 sequence (DNA): TGTGCCAGCAGCCAAGCCGGGACTAGCAGCCAGACCCAGTACTTC.

J is TRBJ2-2 and V is TRBV5-1; D is ambiguous. Germline V gene data show CDR1 as SGHRS and CDR2 as YFSETQ. The CDR3 consists of 16 residues. V was clipped by 5 bases and J by 0 bases, with 14 bases between them. CDR3 DNA: TGCGCCAGCAGTGGAACGGGTAACGCGAACACCGGGGAGCTGTTTTTT. Amino acid sequence: CASSGTGNANTGELFF.

This chain connects TRBV7-9 to TRBJ1-1; no definite D call. CDR1 and CDR2 (germline): SEHNR, FQNEAQ (reference sequence). The germline V and J ends were trimmed by 1 base and 5 bases, with 8 bases remaining between them. This CDR3 has 13 amino acids. The CDR3 region is CASSLGTKTEAFF. The CDR3 DNA sequence: TGTGCCAGCAGCTTAGGGACGAAAACTGAAGCTTTCTTT. The full variable domain, rest sourced from reference TRBV7-9 and TRBJ1-1, is DTGVSQNPRHKITKRGQNVTFRCDPISEHNRLYWYRQTLGQGPEFLTYFQNEAQLEKSRLLSDRFSAERPKGSFSTLEIQRTEQGDSAMYLCASSLGTKTEAFFGQGTRLTVV.

This clone was seen a few times. CDR3 nucleotide sequence: TGTGCCAGCAGCCAAGATACCCTCCGGACAGGAGCCTATGGCTACACCTTC. Translation: CASSQDTLRTGAYGYTF. The J gene is TRBJ1-2, the V gene TRBV4-2, with 7 nucleotides matching TRBD1. The CDR3 has 17 amino acids. CDR1 and CDR2 from the germline V gene are LGHNA and YNFKEQ. J lost 4 bases, V lost 0 bases, and 11 bases had no gene match.

This clone was picked up one time. The chain has TRBV5-1 and TRBJ2-2; D is unresolved. The CDR3 covers 14 residues. Between the trimmed V and J ends, which lost 4 bases and 1 base, there was a span of 8 bases. Germline values: CDR1 SGHRS, CDR2 YFSETQ. CDR3 residues: CASSTPENTGELFF. The CDR3 DNA reads as TGCGCCAGCAGCACTCCAGAGAACACCGGGGAGCTGTTTTTT.

This clone was detected many times. The chain employs TRBV7-6 and TRBJ2-7; D is ambiguous. Germline lookup yields CDR1 SGHVS and CDR2 FNYEAQ. The germline V and J ends were trimmed by 1 base and 3 bases, with 13 bases remaining between them. The CDR3 loop spans 15 amino acids. This CDR3 reads CASSLEADSYYEQYF. In DNA form, the CDR3 reads TGTGCCAGCAGCTTAGAGGCAGACTCCTACTACGAGCAGTACTTC.

A single count supports this clone. The chain employs TRBV13 and TRBJ2-7; D might be TRBD1 or TRBD2, each matching 5 bases. Germline V gene sequence: CDR1 PRHDT, CDR2 FYEKMQ (reference sequence). Trimming removed 0 bases at V and 6 bases at J, with 15 bases between. There are 15 residues in the CDR3. The CDR3, as DNA: TGTGCCAGCAGCTTAGGGGCTCATTCCGGGGCCGAGCAGTACTTC. This gives the protein CASSLGAHSGAEQYF. Looking up the rest from reference TRBV13 and TRBJ2-7 gives the full variable domain: AAGVIQSPRHLIKEKRETATLKCYPIPRHDTVYWYQQGPGQDPQFLISFYEKMQSDKGSIPDRFSAQQFSDYHSELNMSSLELGDSALYFCASSLGAHSGAEQYFGPGTRLTVT.

This clone came up once. The V and J genes are TRBV10-3 and TRBJ1-2; a weak D match, TRBD1 (6 bases). The CDR3 length is 17 residues. V was pared by 2 bases and J by 2 bases, with 18 bases between. Germline CDR1 reads ENHRY; CDR2 reads SYGVKD. In nucleotides, the CDR3 is TGTGCCATCAGTGAGAAGCGGGGGGCGCGGGAAAACTATGGCTACACCTTC. It codes for CAISEKRGARENYGYTF.

The genes are TRBV6-5 and TRBJ1-2; D is unresolved. V lost 8 bases to trimming and J lost 7 bases, with 14 bases between them. CDR1 and CDR2 from the germline V gene are MNHEY and SVGAGI. This CDR3 contains 12 residues. CDR3 protein: CASLKPDGGYTF. The CDR3 bases are TGTGCCAGCCTTAAGCCCGACGGTGGCTACACCTTC.

V is TRBV15 and J is TRBJ1-1; 7 nucleotides match TRBD1. The CDR3 extends over 15 amino acids. Germline-derived CDR1 and CDR2 are LNHNV and YYDKDF (reference sequence). Trimming at V came to 3 bases and at J to 1 base, leaving 5 bases not matched to a gene. The CDR3 nucleotides are TGTGCCACCAGCAGCACGGACAGGCGGAACACTGAAGCTTTCTTT. Protein product: CATSSTDRRNTEAFF.

The genes are TRBV19 and TRBJ2-1; D is possibly TRBD1 or TRBD2 (5 bases each). The CDR3 loop spans 13 amino acids. CDR1 LNHDA and CDR2 SQIVND come from the germline V gene (reference sequence). With 3 bases removed from V and 10 bases from J, the gap between germline ends came to 13 bases. CDR3 bases: TGTGCCAGTAGTATGGGACCGGGCGGGGAGCAGTTCTTC. Protein: CASSMGPGGEQFF. The whole variable domain, remainder taken from reference TRBV19 and TRBJ2-1, is DGGITQSPKYLFRKEGQNVTLSCEQNLNHDAMYWYRQDPGQGLRLIYYSQIVNDFQKGDIAEGYSVSREKKESFPLTVTSAQKNPTAFYLCASSMGPGGEQFFGPGTRLTVL.

This chain joins TRBV4-2 and TRBJ1-5; 8 bases match TRBD1. The length of the CDR3 is 14 residues. From germline, CDR1 is LGHNA and CDR2 YNFKEQ. After removal of 4 bases from V and 7 bases from J, the junction contained 6 bases not matched to a gene. CDR3 coding DNA: TGTGCCAGCAGCCCGACAGGGGCCGACCAGCCCCAGCATTTT. It is translated as CASSPTGADQPQHF.

The rearrangement uses TRBV27 and TRBJ2-7; 13 nucleotides match TRBD2. The germline V gene has CDR1 MNHEY and CDR2 SMNVEV (reference sequence). The V and J ends lost 5 bases and 6 bases, in that order; junction bases with no gene match: 7. This CDR3 spans 15 amino acids. CDR3 nucleotides: TGTGCCAGCAGTCCCGGACTAGCGGGAGTATCCGAGCAGTACTTC. This translates into CASSPGLAGVSEQYF.

The rearrangement uses TRBV7-2 and TRBJ1-5; TRBD1 might be the D (6 bases). The CDR3 has 15 amino acids. V was cut by 4 bases and J by 7 bases, with 17 bases left in between. Germline V gene sequence: CDR1 SGHTA, CDR2 FQGNSA. CDR3 sequence: CASSSQGNMGQPQHF. The CDR3 DNA reads TGTGCCAGCAGCTCCCAGGGGAATATGGGGCAGCCCCAGCATTTT.

The rearrangement joins TRBV5-1 to TRBJ2-1, with TRBD2 matching over 7 bases. Unmatched junction bases numbered 15, after V lost 4 bases and J lost 11 bases. The germline V gene has CDR1 SGHRS and CDR2 YFSETQ. There are 15 residues in the CDR3. The CDR3 protein is CASSLSQLTGLQQFF. The CDR3 DNA follows: TGCGCCAGCAGCCTATCTCAATTGACGGGACTACAGCAGTTCTTC.

The chain joins TRBV2 to TRBJ2-5, with a weak D call TRBD2 (5 bases). V dropped 5 bases and J dropped 3 bases, with 10 bases sitting between them. In germline, CDR1 is SNHLY, CDR2 FYNNEI. This CDR3 comprises 13 residues. The CDR3 DNA reads as TGTGCCAGCAGTAGTTGGGGAGAAGAGACCCAGTACTTC. Its protein is CASSSWGEETQYF.

J is TRBJ2-7 and V is TRBV10-2, with TRBD2 identical over 10 bases. Germline CDR1 reads WSHSY; CDR2 reads SAAADI. CDR3 length: 14 amino acids. Trimming at V came to 2 bases and at J to 5 bases, leaving 3 bases not matched to a gene. The CDR3 DNA sequence: TGCGCCAGCAGTGAGACTAGCGGGACCGACGAGCAGTACTTC. Amino acid sequence: CASSETSGTDEQYF.